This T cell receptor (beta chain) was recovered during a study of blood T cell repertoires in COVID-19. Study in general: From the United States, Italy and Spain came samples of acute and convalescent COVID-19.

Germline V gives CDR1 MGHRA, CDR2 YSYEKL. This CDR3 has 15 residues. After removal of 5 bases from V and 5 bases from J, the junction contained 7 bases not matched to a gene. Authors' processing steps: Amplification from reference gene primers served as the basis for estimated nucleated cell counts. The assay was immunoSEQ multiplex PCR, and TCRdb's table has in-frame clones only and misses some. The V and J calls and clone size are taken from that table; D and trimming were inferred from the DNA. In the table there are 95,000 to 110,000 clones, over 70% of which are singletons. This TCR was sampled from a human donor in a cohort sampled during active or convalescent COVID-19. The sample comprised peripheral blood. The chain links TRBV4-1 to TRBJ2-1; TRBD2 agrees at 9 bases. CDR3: CASSFGGGADNEQFF. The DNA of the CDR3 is TGCGCCAGCAGCTTCGGCGGGGGGGCGGACAATGAGCAGTTCTTC.